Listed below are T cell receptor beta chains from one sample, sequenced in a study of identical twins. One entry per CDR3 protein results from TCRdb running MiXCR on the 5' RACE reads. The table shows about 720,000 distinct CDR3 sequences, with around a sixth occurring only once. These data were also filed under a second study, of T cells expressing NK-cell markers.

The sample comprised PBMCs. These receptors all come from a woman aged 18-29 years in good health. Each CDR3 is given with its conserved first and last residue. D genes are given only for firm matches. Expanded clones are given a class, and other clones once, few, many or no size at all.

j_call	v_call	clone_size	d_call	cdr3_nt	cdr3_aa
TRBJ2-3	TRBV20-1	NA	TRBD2	TGCTGTGCTGCGAGTACCGGAGAGAGCGGGAGTAAGGATACGCAGTATTTT	CCAASTGESGSKDTQYF
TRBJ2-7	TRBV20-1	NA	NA	TGCAGTGTTAGCGGACTGGGCCTCGAGCAGTACTTC	CSVSGLGLEQYF
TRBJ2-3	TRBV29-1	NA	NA	TGCGGCGTTGAAATGCCCCCCAGCACAGATACGCAGTATTTT	CGVEMPPSTDTQYF
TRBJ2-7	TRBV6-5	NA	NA	TGTGCCAGCAGTTACCGAGCCATCTCCTACGAGCAGTACTTC	CASSYRAISYEQYF
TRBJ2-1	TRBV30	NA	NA	TGTGCCTGGAGTCTGGGGGGGGCAAGCTCCTACAATGAGCAGTTCTTC	CAWSLGGASSYNEQFF
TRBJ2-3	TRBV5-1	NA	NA	TGCGCCAGCAGCTTAAAGACTAGCACAGATACGCAGTATTTT	CASSLKTSTDTQYF
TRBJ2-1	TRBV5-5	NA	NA	TGTGCCAGCAGTATGAAGGGTAATGAGCAGTTCTTC	CASSMKGNEQFF
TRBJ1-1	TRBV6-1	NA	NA	TGTGCCAGCAGGCCCTCGGGGTGGGGAAACACTGAAGCTTTCTTT	CASRPSGWGNTEAFF
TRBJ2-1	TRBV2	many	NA	TGTGCCAGCGGACGGACCGGCGGTGAGCAGTTCTTC	CASGRTGGEQFF
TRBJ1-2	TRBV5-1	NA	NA	TGCGCCAGCAGCCCAGAGGGACCCAGCCCCTATGGCTACACCTTC	CASSPEGPSPYGYTF
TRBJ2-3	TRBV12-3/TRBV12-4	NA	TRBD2	TGTGCCAGCAGTTTGATCTGGCGGGGGGCTGACACAGATACGCAGTATTTT	CASSLIWRGADTDTQYF
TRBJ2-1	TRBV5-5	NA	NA	TGTGCCAGCAGCTTCGCCCCATCAAGTGAGCAGTTCTTC	CASSFAPSSEQFF
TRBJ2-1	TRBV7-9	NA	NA	TGTGCCAGCAGCTTAGGGACTCGCGACGATGAGCAGTTCTTC	CASSLGTRDDEQFF
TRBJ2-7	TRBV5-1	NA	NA	TGCGCCAGCAGGGTGGCAGGGCCGACCTACGAGCAGTACTTC	CASRVAGPTYEQYF